This TCR beta chain is from a study of T cells after posttransplantation cyclophosphamide. Study findings and constraints: Donor-recipient repertoire similarity was low at 1-2 months, rising over year one.

The table came from immunoSEQ multiplex PCR; TCRdb's copy has only in-frame clones and leaves some out. The table includes about 19,000 clones, approximately 87% detected once. As concerns this clone: No antigen is known for it.

The CDR3 runs to 14 residues. The germline CDR1 and CDR2 sequences are SGHTA and FQGNSA. The germline V and J ends were trimmed by 1 base and 4 bases, with 8 bases remaining between them. The origin of this receptor is a man aged 25-45 years in good health and a related stem cell transplant donor. The chain joins TRBV7-2 to TRBJ1-5; D gene ambiguous. The sample comprised memory CD4+ T cells sorted from blood. The CDR3 DNA is TGTGCCAGCAGCTTAGTTGCGGGTAATCAGCCCCAGCATTTT. Translated: CASSLVAGNQPQHF.